A single sample gave rise to the 20 T cell receptor beta chains below, sequenced in a study of identical twins. TCRdb re-called the 5' RACE reads with MiXCR, one entry per CDR3 protein. The data contain 400,000 to 600,000 distinct CDR3 sequences, 20% to 25% of them singletons. These same data were also listed under a study on yellow fever vaccine responses in identical twins.

Sequencing was carried out using CD4+ T cells sorted from blood. These receptors came from a woman aged 18-29 years in good health.

V and J are TRBV5-1 and TRBJ2-1, with 14 bases fitting TRBD2. This CDR3 is built from 16 residues. The germline gives CDR1 SGHRS, CDR2 YFSETQ. J lost 6 bases, V lost 4 bases, and 6 bases had no gene match. The CDR3: CASSPSGLAGGNEQFF. CDR3 coding DNA: TGCGCCAGCAGCCCCAGCGGACTAGCGGGAGGCAATGAGCAGTTCTTC.

This clonotype was seen a handful of times. The chain couples TRBV10-3 to TRBJ2-1; 9 bases fit TRBD2. V lost 4 bases to trimming and J lost 9 bases; unmatched junction nucleotides: 7. Germline CDR1 is ENHRY and CDR2 is SYGVKD. The CDR3 length is 14 residues. The CDR3 is CAISASGGLSEQFF. The CDR3 DNA reads TGTGCCATCAGTGCAAGCGGGGGGTTAAGTGAGCAGTTCTTC.

This sequence joins TRBV5-1 and TRBJ2-5, with a tentative D call TRBD2 (6 bases). The CDR3 totals 14 residues. The germline gives CDR1 SGHRS, CDR2 YFSETQ. Trimming cost V 3 bases and J 3 bases, with 12 bases left between them. The CDR3 DNA reads TGCGCCAGCAGCTCATTAGGGACTGAAGAGACCCAGTACTTC. As protein: CASSSLGTEETQYF.

The chain is built from TRBV29-1 and TRBJ2-5, with 9 bases aligning to TRBD2. Germline-derived CDR1 and CDR2 are SQVTM and ANQGSEA. This CDR3 contains 12 residues. The junction had 1 base not matched to a gene; V was cut back by 4 bases and J by 4 bases. CDR3 in amino acids: CSVVLAGETQYF. The CDR3 bases are TGCAGCGTTGTACTAGCGGGAGAGACCCAGTACTTC.

This clonotype was seen only once. The rearrangement links TRBV4-1 to TRBJ1-5; unclear D gene. V lost 1 base, J lost 2 bases, and 9 bases lay in between. CDR1 and CDR2 from the germline V gene are MGHRA and YSYEKL. The CDR3 is 15 residues long. The CDR3: CASSQVGRRNQPQHF. As DNA, the CDR3 is TGCGCCAGCAGCCAAGTGGGCAGACGCAATCAGCCCCAGCATTTT.

This clonotype turned up a few times. J is TRBJ1-1 and V is TRBV20-1; D remains ambiguous. The V and J ends lost 1 base and 8 bases respectively, with 14 bases between them. The CDR3 sequence is 13 residues long. The germline V gene encodes CDR1 DFQATT and CDR2 SNEGSKA (reference sequence). The CDR3 coding sequence is TGCAGTGCTAGAGCCTCAACTTTTGGGGAAGCTTTCTTT. The encoded protein is CSARASTFGEAFF.

This clonotype occurred a few times. The genes are TRBV20-1 and TRBJ1-2, with TRBD1 identical over 7 bases. The junction had 6 bases not matched to a gene; V was cut back by 3 bases and J by 8 bases. Germline V gives CDR1 DFQATT, CDR2 SNEGSKA (reference sequence). This CDR3 comprises 12 residues. CDR3 residues: CSASQGDRGYTF. CDR3 sequence (DNA): TGCAGTGCTAGCCAGGGGGATCGGGGCTACACCTTC.

The rearrangement links TRBV20-1 to TRBJ2-3, with 7 bases lining up with TRBD2. The junction had 6 bases not matched to a gene; V was cut back by 1 base and J by 2 bases. Germline V gene data show CDR1 as DFQATT and CDR2 as SNEGSKA (reference sequence). This CDR3 is 15 amino acids long. The chain's CDR3 is CSARGASGNTDTQYF. The CDR3, as DNA: TGCAGTGCTAGAGGCGCTAGCGGAAACACAGATACGCAGTATTTT.

The J gene is TRBJ2-5, the V gene TRBV4-2; 7 bases fit TRBD2. The germline V gene encodes CDR1 LGHNA and CDR2 YNFKEQ. The V and J ends lost 3 bases and 2 bases, in that order; junction bases with no gene match: 15. The length of the CDR3 is 18 residues. The CDR3 DNA is TGTGCCAGCAGCCACAAACCAGGAGGCGGGGGAGTACAAGAGACCCAGTACTTC. Encoded protein: CASSHKPGGGGVQETQYF.

This clonotype has just a few counts. The chain recombines TRBV7-8 with TRBJ2-7; no reliable D call. Germline values: CDR1 SGHVS, CDR2 FQNEAQ. V was clipped by 0 bases and J by 6 bases, with 9 bases between them. The CDR3 runs 13 residues. The CDR3 coding sequence is TGTGCCAGCAGCTTAGCGGCAGTCGGCGAGCAGTACTTC. This translates into CASSLAAVGEQYF.

V usage is TRBV7-6 and J usage is TRBJ2-2, with 11 nucleotides matching TRBD1. Trimming at V came to 5 bases and at J to 7 bases, leaving 6 bases not matched to a gene. This CDR3 contains 15 residues. Germline values: CDR1 SGHVS, CDR2 FNYEAQ. CDR3 bases: TGTGCCAGCAGCCTTAGGACAGGGGGCTACGGGGAGCTGTTTTTT. It codes for CASSLRTGGYGELFF.

The sample holds many counts of this clonotype. The rearrangement joins TRBV24-1 to TRBJ2-3; 7 bases agree with TRBD1. Looked up from germline, CDR1 is KGHDR and CDR2 is SFDVKD. With 6 bases clipped from V and 1 base from J, the junction kept 3 bases outside the gene matches. The CDR3 has 14 amino acids. The CDR3 loop is CATSWTGGTDTQYF. As DNA, the CDR3 is TGTGCCACCAGTTGGACAGGAGGCACAGATACGCAGTATTTT.

This sequence joins TRBV4-1 and TRBJ2-2; the D gene could be TRBD1 or TRBD2 (5 bases each). The V and J ends lost 2 bases and 4 bases respectively, with 17 bases between them. CDR3 size: 17 residues. Germline assignment: CDR1 MGHRA and CDR2 YSYEKL. In nucleotides, the CDR3 is TGCGCCAGCAGCCAACCCGGGACCGGTAGTTTCACCGGGGAGCTGTTTTTT. As protein: CASSQPGTGSFTGELFF.

This clonotype was seen a few times. The chain joins TRBV20-1 to TRBJ2-3; 15 nucleotides agree with TRBD2. Losses at the gene ends were 5 bases for V and 1 base for J; bases not matched to a gene: 4. This CDR3 contains 16 residues. Germline lookup yields CDR1 DFQATT and CDR2 SNEGSKA (reference sequence). This CDR3 is CSAAGLAGGGTDTQYF. Here the CDR3 DNA reads TGCAGTGCTGCGGGACTAGCGGGGGGCGGCACAGATACGCAGTATTTT.

The rearrangement joins TRBV28 to TRBJ2-3; tentative D call: TRBD2 (5 bases). V dropped 1 base and J dropped 0 bases, with 11 bases sitting between them. CDR3 length: 16 amino acids. Germline V gene lookup returns CDR1 MDHEN and CDR2 SYDVKM. The CDR3, as DNA: TGTGCCAGCAGTTTATATCAGCGGAGCAGCACAGATACGCAGTATTTT. Translated, it gives CASSLYQRSSTDTQYF.

The J gene is TRBJ2-2, the V gene TRBV20-1, with TRBD2 as a possible D gene (6 bases). Germline V gene lookup returns CDR1 DFQATT and CDR2 SNEGSKA (reference sequence). Trimming removed 5 bases at V and 1 base at J, with 11 bases between. The CDR3 runs 14 residues. The CDR3 loop reads CSAEGSGNTGELFF. CDR3 nucleotides: TGCAGTGCTGAAGGTAGCGGGAACACCGGGGAGCTGTTTTTT.

This clonotype was counted only a few times. The chain has TRBV7-2 and TRBJ2-7; 9 bases agree with TRBD2. CDR3 length: 16 residues. The V gene's germline CDR1 is SGHTA and CDR2 FQGNSA. With 1 base clipped from V and 4 bases from J, the junction kept 8 bases outside the gene matches. CDR3 coding DNA: TGTGCCAGCAGCTTAGTTAGCGGGAGTATCTTATACGAGCAGTACTTC. Translation: CASSLVSGSILYEQYF.

The chain combines TRBV29-1 with TRBJ2-5, with 8 bases aligning to TRBD1. Germline V lookup: CDR1 SQVTM, CDR2 ANQGSEA. Trimming cost V 3 bases and J 8 bases; bases outside gene matches: 8. The CDR3 has 13 amino acids. The CDR3 here is CSVDDRGGGTQYF. CDR3 sequence (DNA): TGCAGCGTTGACGACAGGGGCGGAGGAACCCAGTACTTC.

This clonotype has only a few counts. The CDR3 is CASSSGGSTQYF. The DNA of the CDR3 is TGTGCCAGCAGCTCAGGGGGGTCTACGCAGTATTTT. This sequence joins TRBV7-9 and TRBJ2-3, with D possibly TRBD1 on 7 matching bases. In germline, CDR1 is SEHNR, CDR2 FQNEAQ (reference sequence). The CDR3 contains 12 residues. The V and J ends lost 4 bases and 8 bases respectively, with 10 bases between them.

This clonotype came up a few times. J is TRBJ2-3 and V is TRBV25-1; a possible D gene is TRBD2 (5 bases). Trimming took off 5 bases at V and 1 base at J, with 19 bases between the two ends. The CDR3 totals 17 residues. CDR1 is MGHDK, CDR2 SYGVNS, per germline. This CDR3 is CASSYYGSVMGTDTQYF. CDR3 nucleotide sequence: TGTGCCAGCAGTTATTATGGTAGCGTCATGGGCACAGATACGCAGTATTTT. The full variable domain, rest sourced from reference TRBV25-1 and TRBJ2-3, is EADIYQTPRYLVIGTGKKITLECSQTMGHDKMYWYQQDPGMELHLIHYSYGVNSTEKGDLSSESTVSRIRTEHFPLTLESARPSHTSQYLCASSYYGSVMGTDTQYFGPGTRLTVL.